Detailed here is one T cell receptor (beta chain). Its matching antigen is unknown. This record comes from a study of PD-1 blockade in classical Hodgkin lymphoma. Each patient relapsed following autologous stem cell transplantation, and prior brentuximab vedotin exposure differed. Per germline, CDR1 MNHEY and CDR2 SMNVEV (reference sequence). There are 16 residues in the CDR3. V dropped 4 bases and J dropped 0 bases, with 14 bases sitting between them. Broader study findings: Reported findings placed baseline TCR diversity lower in newly diagnosed patients (compared with healthy donors). Some patients started nivolumab under 1 year after ASCT, and they were excluded.

This table comes from immunoSEQ multiplex PCR, and its TCRdb copy is limited to in-frame clones, with some not included. The sample holds 40,000 to 45,000 clones, roughly 70% seen once. The chain employs TRBV27 and TRBJ2-3, with a possible D match to TRBD2 (5 bases). The TCR originated in a human donor with classical Hodgkin lymphoma. Sequences were derived from peripheral blood mononuclear cells (PBMCs), sampled before the second cycle of nivolumab. The CDR3 protein is CASSSPWELSTDTQYF. As DNA, the CDR3 is TGTGCCAGCAGTTCCCCGTGGGAGCTGAGCACAGATACGCAGTATTTT.